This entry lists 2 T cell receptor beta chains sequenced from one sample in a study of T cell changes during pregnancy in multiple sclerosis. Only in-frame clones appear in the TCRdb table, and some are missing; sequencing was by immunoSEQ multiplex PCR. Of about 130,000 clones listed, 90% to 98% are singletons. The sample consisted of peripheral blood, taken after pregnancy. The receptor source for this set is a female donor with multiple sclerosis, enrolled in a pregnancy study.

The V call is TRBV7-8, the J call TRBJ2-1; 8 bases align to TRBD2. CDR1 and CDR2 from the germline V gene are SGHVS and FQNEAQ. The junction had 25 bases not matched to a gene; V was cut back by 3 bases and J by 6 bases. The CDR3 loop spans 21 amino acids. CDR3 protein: CASSFVSGGSGGRPSPNEQFF. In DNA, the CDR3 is TGTGCCAGCAGCTTTGTGAGCGGCGGGAGCGGCGGGAGGCCTTCGCCCAATGAGCAGTTCTTC.

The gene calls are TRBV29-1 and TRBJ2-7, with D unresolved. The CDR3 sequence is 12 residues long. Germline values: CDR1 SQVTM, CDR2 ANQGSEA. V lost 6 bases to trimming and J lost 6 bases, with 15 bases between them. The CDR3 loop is CSVVAQFSEQYF. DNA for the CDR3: TGCAGCGTCGTAGCTCAGTTCAGCGAGCAGTACTTC.